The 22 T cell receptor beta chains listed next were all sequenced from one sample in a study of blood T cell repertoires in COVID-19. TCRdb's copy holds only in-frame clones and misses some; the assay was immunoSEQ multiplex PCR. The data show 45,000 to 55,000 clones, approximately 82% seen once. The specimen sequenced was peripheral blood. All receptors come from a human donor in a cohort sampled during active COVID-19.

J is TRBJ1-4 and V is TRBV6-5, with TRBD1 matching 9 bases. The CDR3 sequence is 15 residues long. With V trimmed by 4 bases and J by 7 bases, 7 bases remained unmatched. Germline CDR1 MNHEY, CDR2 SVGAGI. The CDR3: CASSSSGQGTEKLFF. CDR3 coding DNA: TGTGCCAGCAGTTCCTCGGGACAGGGCACTGAAAAACTGTTTTTT.

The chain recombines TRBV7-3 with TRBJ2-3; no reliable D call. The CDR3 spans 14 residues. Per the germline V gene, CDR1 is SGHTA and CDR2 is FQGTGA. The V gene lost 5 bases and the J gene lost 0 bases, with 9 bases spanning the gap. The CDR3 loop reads CASSTASSTDTQYF. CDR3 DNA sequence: TGTGCCAGCAGCACAGCATCTAGCACAGATACGCAGTATTTT.

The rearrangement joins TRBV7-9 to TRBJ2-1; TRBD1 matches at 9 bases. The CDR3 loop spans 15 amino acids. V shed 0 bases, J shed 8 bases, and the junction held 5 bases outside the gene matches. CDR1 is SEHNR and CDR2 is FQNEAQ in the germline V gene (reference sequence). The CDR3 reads CASSLALNRGHEQFF. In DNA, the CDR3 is TGTGCCAGCAGCTTAGCCCTTAACAGGGGGCATGAGCAGTTCTTC. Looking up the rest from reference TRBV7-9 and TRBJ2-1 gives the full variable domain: DTGVSQNPRHKITKRGQNVTFRCDPISEHNRLYWYRQTLGQGPEFLTYFQNEAQLEKSRLLSDRFSAERPKGSFSTLEIQRTEQGDSAMYLCASSLALNRGHEQFFGPGTRLTVL.

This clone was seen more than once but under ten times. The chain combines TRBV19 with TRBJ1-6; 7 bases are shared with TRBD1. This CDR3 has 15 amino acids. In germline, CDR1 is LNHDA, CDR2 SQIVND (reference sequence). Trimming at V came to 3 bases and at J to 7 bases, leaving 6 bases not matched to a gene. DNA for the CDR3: TGTGCCAGTAGTATCAAGGGACAGCAGAATTCACCCCTCCACTTT. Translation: CASSIKGQQNSPLHF. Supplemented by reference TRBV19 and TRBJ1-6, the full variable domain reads DGGITQSPKYLFRKEGQNVTLSCEQNLNHDAMYWYRQDPGQGLRLIYYSQIVNDFQKGDIAEGYSVSREKKESFPLTVTSAQKNPTAFYLCASSIKGQQNSPLHFGNGTRLTVT.

CDR3: CSVSRGIGEETQYF. DNA for the CDR3: TGCAGCGTTTCGCGGGGAATAGGTGAAGAGACCCAGTACTTC. V is TRBV29-1 and J is TRBJ2-5; possibly TRBD2 for D (6 bases). CDR1 is SQVTM, CDR2 ANQGSEA, per germline. Deletions cut 5 bases from V and 3 bases from J, with 16 bases between. There are 14 residues in the CDR3.

The CDR3 here is CASSLGTAGNIQYF. The CDR3, as DNA: TGTGCCAGCAGCTTAGGGACTGCTGGAAACATTCAGTACTTC. V gene TRBV7-2 combines with J gene TRBJ2-4; possibly TRBD2 for D (5 bases). The germline CDR1 and CDR2 sequences are SGHTA and FQGNSA. V was pared by 1 base and J by 6 bases, with 10 bases between. The CDR3 runs to 14 residues. The full variable domain, its missing parts supplied by reference TRBV7-2 and TRBJ2-4, is GAGVSQSPSNKVTEKGKDVELRCDPISGHTALYWYRQSLGQGLEFLIYFQGNSAPDKSGLPSDRFSAERTGGSVSTLTIQRTQQEDSAVYLCASSLGTAGNIQYFGAGTRLSVL.

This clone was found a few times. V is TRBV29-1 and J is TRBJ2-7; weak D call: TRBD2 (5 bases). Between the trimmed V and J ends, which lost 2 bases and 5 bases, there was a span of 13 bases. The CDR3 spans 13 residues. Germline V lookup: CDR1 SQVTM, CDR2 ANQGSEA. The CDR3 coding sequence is TGCAGCGTTGAACAGGACTCCTTCCACGAGCAGTACTTC. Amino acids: CSVEQDSFHEQYF.

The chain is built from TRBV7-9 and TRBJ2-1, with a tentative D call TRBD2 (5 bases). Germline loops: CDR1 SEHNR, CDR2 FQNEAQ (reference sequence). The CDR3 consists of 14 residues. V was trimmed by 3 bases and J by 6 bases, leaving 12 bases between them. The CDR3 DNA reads TGTGCCAGCAGCTTCCCCATACTAGGCAATGAGCAGTTCTTC. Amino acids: CASSFPILGNEQFF. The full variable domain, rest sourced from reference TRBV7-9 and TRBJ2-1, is DTGVSQNPRHKITKRGQNVTFRCDPISEHNRLYWYRQTLGQGPEFLTYFQNEAQLEKSRLLSDRFSAERPKGSFSTLEIQRTEQGDSAMYLCASSFPILGNEQFFGPGTRLTVL.

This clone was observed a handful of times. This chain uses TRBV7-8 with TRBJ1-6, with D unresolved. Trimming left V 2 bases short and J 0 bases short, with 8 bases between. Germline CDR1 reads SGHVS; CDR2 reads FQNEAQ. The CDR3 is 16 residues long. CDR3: CASSLTSSSYNSPLHF. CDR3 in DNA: TGTGCCAGCAGCTTAACTTCGAGCTCCTATAATTCACCCCTCCACTTT. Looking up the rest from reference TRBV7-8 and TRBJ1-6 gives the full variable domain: GAGVSQSPRYKVAKRGQDVALRCDPISGHVSLFWYQQALGQGPEFLTYFQNEAQLDKSGLPSDRFFAERPEGSVSTLKIQRTQQEDSAVYLCASSLTSSSYNSPLHFGNGTRLTVT.

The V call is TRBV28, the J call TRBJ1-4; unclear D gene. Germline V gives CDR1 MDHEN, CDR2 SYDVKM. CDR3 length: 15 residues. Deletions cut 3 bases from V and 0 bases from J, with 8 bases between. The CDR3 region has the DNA TGTGCCAGCAGTTTCCCAGGTCCAACTAATGAAAAACTGTTTTTT. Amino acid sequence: CASSFPGPTNEKLFF.

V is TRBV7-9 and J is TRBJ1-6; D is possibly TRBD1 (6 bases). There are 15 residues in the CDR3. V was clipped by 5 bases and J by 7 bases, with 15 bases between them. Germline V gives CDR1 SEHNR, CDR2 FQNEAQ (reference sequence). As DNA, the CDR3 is TGTGCCAGCAGCCAAGGGGGGGCGCAGAATTCACCCCTCCACTTT. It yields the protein CASSQGGAQNSPLHF.

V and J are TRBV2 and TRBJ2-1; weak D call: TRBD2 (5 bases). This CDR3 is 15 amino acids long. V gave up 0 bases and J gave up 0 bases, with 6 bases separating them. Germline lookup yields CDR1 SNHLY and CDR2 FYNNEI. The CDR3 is CASSEAGSSYNEQFF. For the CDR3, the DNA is TGTGCCAGCAGTGAAGCAGGGAGCTCCTACAATGAGCAGTTCTTC.

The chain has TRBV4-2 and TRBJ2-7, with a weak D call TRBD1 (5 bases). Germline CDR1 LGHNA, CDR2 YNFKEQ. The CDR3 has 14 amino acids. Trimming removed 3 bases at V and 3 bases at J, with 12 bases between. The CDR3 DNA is TGTGCCAGCAGCCATCAGAGAGACAGCTACGAGCAGTACTTC. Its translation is CASSHQRDSYEQYF.

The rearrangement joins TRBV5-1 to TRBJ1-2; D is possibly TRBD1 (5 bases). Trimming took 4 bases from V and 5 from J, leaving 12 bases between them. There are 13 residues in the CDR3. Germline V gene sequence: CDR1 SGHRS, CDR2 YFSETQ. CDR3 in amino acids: CASSVSQAYGYTF. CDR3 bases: TGCGCCAGCAGCGTATCACAGGCGTATGGCTACACCTTC.

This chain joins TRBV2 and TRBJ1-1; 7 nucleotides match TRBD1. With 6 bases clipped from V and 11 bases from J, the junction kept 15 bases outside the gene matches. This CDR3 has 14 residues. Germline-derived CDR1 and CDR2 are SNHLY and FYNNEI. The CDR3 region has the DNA TGTGCCAGCAGAGCCGACAGGGCGAGCGCCTGGGCTTTCTTT. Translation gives CASRADRASAWAFF.

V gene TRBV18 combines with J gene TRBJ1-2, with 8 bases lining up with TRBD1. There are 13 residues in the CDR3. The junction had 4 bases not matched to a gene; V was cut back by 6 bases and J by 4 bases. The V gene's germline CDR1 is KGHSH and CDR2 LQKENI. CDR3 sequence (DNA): TGTGCCAGCTCGCCCGGACAGGGCTATGGCTACACCTTC. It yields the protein CASSPGQGYGYTF.

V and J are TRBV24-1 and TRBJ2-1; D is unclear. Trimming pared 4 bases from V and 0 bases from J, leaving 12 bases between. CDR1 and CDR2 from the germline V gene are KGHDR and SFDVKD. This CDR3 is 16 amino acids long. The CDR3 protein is CATSDPETLSYNEQFF. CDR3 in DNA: TGTGCCACCAGTGACCCAGAAACCCTCTCCTACAATGAGCAGTTCTTC.

This chain's CDR3 is CASSPSGKTDNEQFF. In DNA form, the CDR3 reads TGCGCCAGCAGCCCCAGCGGCAAAACGGACAATGAGCAGTTCTTC. The genes are TRBV5-1 and TRBJ2-1; a weak D match, TRBD2 (5 bases). Germline V gene lookup returns CDR1 SGHRS and CDR2 YFSETQ. Trimming removed 4 bases at V and 5 bases at J, with 16 bases between. The CDR3 consists of 15 residues.

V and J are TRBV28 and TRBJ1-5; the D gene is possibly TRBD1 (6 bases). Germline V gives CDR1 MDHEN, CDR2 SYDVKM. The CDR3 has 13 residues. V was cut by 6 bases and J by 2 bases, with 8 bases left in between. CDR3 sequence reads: CASSPGGNQPQHF. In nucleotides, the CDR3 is TGTGCCAGCAGCCCAGGGGGCAATCAGCCCCAGCATTTT.

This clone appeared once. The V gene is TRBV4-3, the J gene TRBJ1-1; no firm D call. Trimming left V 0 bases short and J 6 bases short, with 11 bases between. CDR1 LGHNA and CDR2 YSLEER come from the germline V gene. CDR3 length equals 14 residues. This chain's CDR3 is CASSQERWRSEAFF. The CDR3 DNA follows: TGCGCCAGCAGCCAAGAGAGATGGCGGTCTGAAGCTTTCTTT.

CDR3 DNA: TGTGCCAGCCAGGGGGGAGGTAATGAAAAACTGTTTTTT. It specifies CASQGGGNEKLFF. The chain has TRBV25-1 and TRBJ1-4, with TRBD1 matching 7 bases. CDR1 MGHDK and CDR2 SYGVNS come from the germline V gene. V was pared by 8 bases and J by 4 bases, with 4 bases of the junction left unmatched. The CDR3 sequence is 13 residues long.

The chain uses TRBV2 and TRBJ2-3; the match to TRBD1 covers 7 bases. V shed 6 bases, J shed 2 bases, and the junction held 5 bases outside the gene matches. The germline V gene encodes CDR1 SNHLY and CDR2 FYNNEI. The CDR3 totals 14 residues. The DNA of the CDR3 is TGTGCCAGCAGAGGACAGGCCATCACAGATACGCAGTATTTT. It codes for CASRGQAITDTQYF. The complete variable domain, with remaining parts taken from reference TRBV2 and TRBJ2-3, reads EPEVTQTPSHQVTQMGQEVILRCVPISNHLYFYWYRQILGQKVEFLVSFYNNEISEKSEIFDDQFSVERPDGSNFTLKIRSTKLEDSAMYFCASRGQAITDTQYFGPGTRLTVL.